The present T cell receptor beta chain was sequenced within a study of blood T cell repertoires in COVID-19. About the study: Nucleic acid was either cDNA or gDNA, and it came from T cells, B-cell-depleted T cells, or PBMCs.

Germline CDR1 and CDR2: SNHLY and FYNNEI. This CDR3 comprises 14 residues. V was shortened by 4 bases and J by 3 bases, with 9 bases between the two germline ends. The assay was immunoSEQ multiplex PCR, and TCRdb's table has in-frame clones only and misses some. This sample carries 120,000 to 150,000 clones, approximately 80% of them seen once, and the ten largest clones take 1.5% to 2%. Sequencing was carried out using peripheral blood. The clonotype originates from a human donor in a cohort sampled during active COVID-19. The chain uses TRBV2 and TRBJ2-2, with a possible D match to TRBD2 (6 bases). The CDR3 region has the DNA TGTGCCAGCAGTGCCAGACTAGACACCGGGGAGCTGTTTTTT. It yields the protein CASSARLDTGELFF.